A selection of T cell receptor beta chains follows, all from one sample in a study of cytomegalovirus exposure and HLA in healthy donors. The assay was immunoSEQ multiplex PCR, and TCRdb's table has in-frame clones only and misses some. Of 140,000 to 150,000 clones in the sample, approximately 80% are singletons; the top ten hold about 5%. Sequenced input: PBMCs. The origin of the receptors is a man aged 40-55 years in good health and CMV-seronegative. CDR3s include the opening cysteine and the closing phenylalanine or tryptophan. A D gene is named only where the DNA matches it firmly. Clone size, where shown, is once, few, many, or a class for clones that have expanded.

size	D	V	J	CDR3	DNA
-	-	TRBV27	TRBJ1-4	CASSRQIEWKLFF	TGTGCCAGCAGTCGACAGATCGAATGGAAACTGTTTTTT
-	TRBD1	TRBV6-1	TRBJ1-5	CASSGQGGNQPQHF	TGTGCCAGCAGTGGACAGGGAGGCAATCAGCCCCAGCATTTT
once	-	TRBV25-1	TRBJ1-6	CASSEAGPSPLHF	TGTGCCAGCAGTGAGGCAGGTCCTTCACCCCTCCACTTT
-	-	TRBV5-1	TRBJ2-1	CASSLAGQGLGNEQFF	TGCGCCAGCAGCTTGGCCGGGCAGGGGCTTGGGAATGAGCAGTTCTTC
once	TRBD1	TRBV9	TRBJ1-3	CASNWGQDSGNTIYF	TGTGCCAGCAACTGGGGACAGGACTCTGGAAACACCATATATTTT
once	-	TRBV7-2	TRBJ1-6	CASSLALQGRDSPLHF	TGTGCCAGCAGCTTAGCTCTCCAGGGCAGGGATTCACCCCTCCACTTT
-	TRBD2	TRBV6-1	TRBJ2-5	CASRVLAGGQETQYF	TGTGCCAGCAGGGTACTAGCGGGGGGCCAAGAGACCCAGTACTTC
few	TRBD1	TRBV5-4	TRBJ2-7	CASSPTVIRTGLYEQYF	TGTGCCAGCAGCCCTACTGTCATCAGGACAGGGCTCTACGAGCAGTACTTC
-	-	TRBV11-2	TRBJ2-7	CASSLGAGYVEQYF	TGTGCCAGCAGCTTAGGCGCAGGGTATGTCGAGCAGTACTTC
once	TRBD1	TRBV2	TRBJ1-3	CASSVPGQGSGNTIYF	TGTGCCAGCAGTGTCCCGGGACAGGGCTCTGGAAACACCATATATTTT
-	-	TRBV7-9	TRBJ1-2	CASSWGPHLVGYTF	TGTGCCAGCAGCTGGGGGCCTCATCTGGTCGGCTACACCTTC
-	TRBD1	TRBV5-6	TRBJ2-7	CASSFLDRTSYEQYF	TGTGCCAGCAGTTTTCTGGACAGGACATCCTACGAGCAGTACTTC
once	TRBD2	TRBV30	TRBJ2-7	CAWSSLAGTQEYF	TGTGCCTGGAGTAGTCTAGCGGGTACACAGGAGTACTTC
-	-	TRBV7-8	TRBJ1-1	CASSHKQMNTEAFF	TGTGCCAGCAGCCACAAACAGATGAACACTGAAGCTTTCTTT
-	TRBD1	TRBV6-4	TRBJ2-1	CASSHGDRRSYNEQFF	TGTGCCAGCAGTCACGGGGACAGGAGATCCTACAATGAGCAGTTCTTC
-	-	TRBV12-5	TRBJ1-6	CASGLARQNYNSPLHF	TGTGCTAGTGGTTTGGCCCGACAGAACTATAATTCCCCCCTCCACTTT
-	TRBD1	TRBV7-2	TRBJ1-1	CASSLGRAGGLNTEAFF	TGTGCCAGCAGCTTAGGGAGGGCAGGGGGATTGAACACTGAAGCTTTCTTT
once	TRBD1	TRBV9	TRBJ1-1	CASSKQGATTEAFF	TGTGCCAGCAGCAAACAGGGGGCTACCACTGAAGCTTTCTTT
-	TRBD2	TRBV13	TRBJ2-5	CASSFVTGGIQETQYF	TGTGCCAGCAGCTTCGTGACGGGGGGGATACAAGAGACCCAGTACTTC
-	-	TRBV6-1	TRBJ2-7	CASIAGGTNSYEQYF	TGTGCCAGCATCGCAGGAGGTACCAACTCCTACGAGCAGTACTTC
-	-	TRBV19	TRBJ2-1	CASSKQGDEQFF	TGTGCCAGTAGTAAACAGGGTGATGAGCAGTTCTTC
-	TRBD1	TRBV28	TRBJ1-2	CASSFGGIGTDNYGYTF	TGTGCCAGCAGTTTTGGGGGGATCGGGACAGACAACTATGGCTACACCTTC
-	TRBD2	TRBV10-1	TRBJ2-3	CASSESGGSTDTQYF	TGCGCCAGCAGTGAATCGGGGGGAAGCACAGATACGCAGTATTTT
once	TRBD1	TRBV5-8	TRBJ2-5	CASSLAGQGRETQYF	TGTGCCAGCAGCTTGGCTGGACAGGGGCGAGAGACCCAGTACTTC
-	TRBD1	TRBV27	TRBJ1-2	CASSSGQLQGYTF	TGTGCCAGCAGTTCGGGACAGCTCCAGGGCTACACCTTC
-	-	TRBV2	TRBJ2-3	CASTEWTVDTQYF	TGTGCCAGCACTGAATGGACTGTAGATACGCAGTATTTT
-	-	TRBV5-1	TRBJ1-6	CASRWGGPEDSPLHF	TGCGCCAGCCGGTGGGGGGGGCCTGAGGATTCACCCCTCCACTTT
-	-	TRBV7-2	TRBJ2-3	CASSHGLNTDTQYF	TGTGCCAGCAGCCACGGACTGAACACAGATACGCAGTATTTT
-	TRBD1	TRBV9	TRBJ1-4	CASSAGTGHEKLFF	TGTGCCAGCAGCGCCGGGACAGGGCATGAAAAACTGTTTTTT
-	-	TRBV6-4	TRBJ2-3	CASSDGGGADTQYF	TGTGCCAGCAGTGACGGAGGGGGGGCAGATACGCAGTATTTT
-	TRBD1	TRBV5-4	TRBJ1-2	CASSLGDSLNYGYTF	TGTGCCAGCAGCTTGGGGGACAGCCTTAACTATGGCTACACCTTC
-	TRBD1	TRBV9	TRBJ1-6	CASSVGTGDSPLHF	TGTGCCAGCAGCGTAGGTACAGGGGATTCACCCCTCCACTTT
-	TRBD2	TRBV4-3	TRBJ2-7	CASSPNSGAYEQYF	TGCGCCAGCAGCCCCAATAGCGGGGCCTACGAGCAGTACTTC
-	TRBD1	TRBV5-4	TRBJ2-5	CASSSRDRGDRETQYF	TGTGCCAGCAGCTCGAGGGACAGGGGGGACCGAGAGACCCAGTACTTC
-	-	TRBV28	TRBJ2-1	CASRGPKRPFF	TGTGCCAGCCGAGGCCCAAAACGGCCGTTCTTC
once	TRBD1	TRBV5-1	TRBJ2-7	CASSLAGTGTYEQYF	TGCGCCAGCAGCTTGGCCGGGACAGGGACCTACGAGCAGTACTTC
-	TRBD1	TRBV6-5	TRBJ1-1	CASSKTGGIAEAFF	TGTGCCAGCAGTAAGACAGGGGGCATCGCTGAAGCTTTCTTT
-	-	TRBV11-2	TRBJ1-1	CASSQVGGVTEAFF	TGTGCCAGCAGCCAAGTGGGTGGAGTCACTGAAGCTTTCTTT
-	TRBD2	TRBV7-8	TRBJ2-3	CASSLPGGLAGGPGDTQYF	TGTGCCAGCAGCTTACCGGGGGGACTAGCGGGGGGGCCAGGAGATACGCAGTATTTT
-	TRBD1	TRBV10-2	TRBJ2-3	CASSDGTALTDTQYF	TGCGCCAGCAGTGACGGGACAGCCCTCACAGATACGCAGTATTTT
-	-	TRBV5-1	TRBJ2-5	CASSFGGQETQYF	TGCGCCAGCAGCTTCGGGGGTCAAGAGACCCAGTACTTC
once	-	TRBV7-3	TRBJ2-5	CASSLTLEAVQETQYF	TGTGCCAGCAGCTTAACGTTAGAGGCGGTCCAAGAGACCCAGTACTTC
-	TRBD1	TRBV6-5	TRBJ1-4	CASSYPPGTGREKLFF	TGTGCCAGCAGTTACCCACCCGGGACAGGGAGAGAAAAACTGTTTTTT
-	TRBD2	TRBV11-3	TRBJ2-7	CASSGGGLADGEQYF	TGTGCCAGCAGCGGGGGGGGACTAGCGGATGGGGAGCAGTACTTC
-	-	TRBV4-3	TRBJ2-7	CASSQLQTYEQYF	TGCGCCAGCAGCCAATTACAGACCTACGAGCAGTACTTC
-	-	TRBV6-5	TRBJ2-7	CASSYSSADYEQYF	TGTGCCAGCAGTTACTCGAGCGCGGACTACGAGCAGTACTTC
-	TRBD2	TRBV29-1	TRBJ2-2	CSAWGGITGELFF	TGCAGCGCTTGGGGAGGGATCACCGGGGAGCTGTTTTTT
-	TRBD1	TRBV9	TRBJ2-7	CASSERDRDYEQYF	TGTGCCAGCAGCGAACGGGACAGAGACTACGAGCAGTACTTC